These T cell receptor beta chains were read from a single sample in a study of neurological immune-mediated disorders. Via MiXCR, TCRdb re-called the 5' RACE reads, giving one row per CDR3 protein. The repertoire has tens of thousands of distinct CDR3 sequences, approximately 2.8% of them found once; the top ten carry 0.9% to 1.4%. Sequenced sample: PBMCs. These receptors were taken from a young woman with multiple sclerosis. Both conserved end residues are part of each CDR3. Each record gives: clone size, J gene, V gene, D gene, CDR3 DNA, CDR3 protein. D genes are given only for firm matches. The size field reads once, few or many counts, or a class when the clone is expanded.

>many|TRBJ2-3|TRBV20-1|-
TGCAGTGCTAGAACAGACTTCACAGATACGCAGTATTTT
CSARTDFTDTQYF
>many|TRBJ2-7|TRBV5-1|-
TGCGCCAGCAGCTTCGGACAATTCTACGAGCAGTACTTC
CASSFGQFYEQYF
>many|TRBJ2-1|TRBV7-9|TRBD1
TGTGCCAGCAGCTCCCTTCCGGGACAGGGCCCTTGGATCTTC
CASSSLPGQGPWIF
>many|TRBJ1-1|TRBV3-1|-
TGTGCCAGCAGCCAAGGTTCAGTTAGCACTGAAGCTTTCTTT
CASSQGSVSTEAFF
>many|TRBJ2-7|TRBV6-6|TRBD2
TGTGCCAGCAGTTATAAGGGACTAGCGAAGTACGAGCAGTACTTC
CASSYKGLAKYEQYF
>many|TRBJ1-1|TRBV7-2|-
TGTGCCAGCGGCAAAGGGATACCAGATACTGAAGCTTTCTTT
CASGKGIPDTEAFF
>many|TRBJ1-5|TRBV20-1|-
TGCAGTGCTCTTACAGGGACCAATCAGCCCCAGCATTTT
CSALTGTNQPQHF
>many|TRBJ2-7|TRBV20-1|-
TGCAGTGCCACTGGGAGCTCCTACGAGCAGTACTTC
CSATGSSYEQYF
>many|TRBJ1-3|TRBV12-3/TRBV12-4|TRBD1
TGTGCCAGCAGTTTACTGGGACAGGGTTCTGGAAACACCATATATTTT
CASSLLGQGSGNTIYF
>many|TRBJ2-1|TRBV7-9|TRBD2
TGTGCCAGCATCCCCGGACTAGCCAATGAGCAGTTCTTC
CASIPGLANEQFF
>many|TRBJ2-1|TRBV11-2|TRBD2
TGTGCCAGCAGCTTAGTTAGGACTAGCGGGAGGGCTAATGAGCAGTTCTTC
CASSLVRTSGRANEQFF
>many|TRBJ2-5|TRBV19|-
TGTGCCAGTAGTATAGTTCTTGACTGGTCCGCCCAGTACTTC
CASSIVLDWSAQYF
>many|TRBJ1-1|TRBV3-1|-
TGTGCCAGCAGCCAGGGTTCCGGGATGAACACTGAAGCTTTCTTT
CASSQGSGMNTEAFF
>many|TRBJ1-1|TRBV20-1|TRBD1
TGCAGTGCTAGGGGGATCCGACAGGGGACGGCTGAAGCTTTCTTT
CSARGIRQGTAEAFF
>many|TRBJ2-7|TRBV20-1|-
TGCAGTGCTAGATCCCCCACAGCCCCCTACGAGCAGTACTTC
CSARSPTAPYEQYF
>many|TRBJ1-4|TRBV12-3/TRBV12-4|-
TGTGCCAGCAGTCCTCGCGACGGCGAAAAACTGTTTTTT
CASSPRDGEKLFF
>many|TRBJ2-1|TRBV14|TRBD2
TGTGCCAGCAGCTTCGGACTAGCGACGGCCGATGAGCAGTTCTTC
CASSFGLATADEQFF
>many|TRBJ1-2|TRBV5-1|TRBD1
TGCGCCAGCAGCTTGGAGAGAGGGGGCGCAGGCTACACCTTC
CASSLERGGAGYTF
>many|TRBJ2-3|TRBV7-9|-
TGTGCCAGCAGCTTCCAGGGGAGCGGCACAGATACGCAGTATTTT
CASSFQGSGTDTQYF
>many|TRBJ2-5|TRBV27|-
TGTGCCAGCAGTCTCGGGTGGGATCAAGAGACCCAGTACTTC
CASSLGWDQETQYF
>many|TRBJ1-1|TRBV29-1|-
TGCAGCGCCGGGACGGCAGAGGACACTGAAGCTTTCTTT
CSAGTAEDTEAFF
>many|TRBJ1-2|TRBV7-6|-
TGTGCCAGCAGTGGGGGGGTCCATGGCTACACCTTC
CASSGGVHGYTF
>many|TRBJ2-7|TRBV5-4|TRBD2
TGTGCCAGCAGACGAGCGGGAGGGCCTTTATACGAGCAGTACTTC
CASRRAGGPLYEQYF
>many|TRBJ1-6|TRBV7-2|-
TGTGCCAGCAGCTTTAGGCCTCTCTCACCCCTCCACTTT
CASSFRPLSPLHF
>many|TRBJ1-2|TRBV24-1|-
TGTGCCACCAGTGTTGACGGGGATGGCTACACCTTC
CATSVDGDGYTF
>many|TRBJ2-4|TRBV12-3/TRBV12-4|TRBD1
TGTGCCAGCAGTCCCGTGGGACAGCTAGCCAAAAACATTCAGTACTTC
CASSPVGQLAKNIQYF
>many|TRBJ1-1|TRBV6-2/TRBV6-3|-
TGTGCCAGCAGTGAGCCCCGGGGGGAGGACACTGAAGCTTTCTTT
CASSEPRGEDTEAFF
>many|TRBJ1-1|TRBV3-1|-
TGTGCCAGCAGCCAAAACAGGGTGAACACTGAAGCTTTCTTT
CASSQNRVNTEAFF
>many|TRBJ1-5|TRBV6-5|-
TGTGCCAGCAGTTACCCACATGCCTCGAGCAATCAGCCCCAGCATTTT
CASSYPHASSNQPQHF
>many|TRBJ2-1|TRBV29-1|TRBD2
TGCAGCGTTGAAGGTATAGCGGGATACAATGAGCAGTTCTTC
CSVEGIAGYNEQFF
>many|TRBJ1-5|TRBV20-1|-
TGCAGTCCTCTGGCCGGGGTGGTGCCCCAGCATTTT
CSPLAGVVPQHF
>many|TRBJ2-1|TRBV4-3|-
TGCGCCAGCAGCACCAATTACAATGAGCAGTTCTTC
CASSTNYNEQFF
>many|TRBJ2-4|TRBV5-8|-
TGTGCCAGCAGCTTGACTGGGAGCTCTAAAAACATTCAGTACTTC
CASSLTGSSKNIQYF
>few|TRBJ1-1|TRBV7-6|TRBD1
TGTGCCAGCAGCCCCGGACAGGGTCTATCGGGCACTGAAGCTTTCTTT
CASSPGQGLSGTEAFF
>few|TRBJ2-1|TRBV6-1|TRBD2
TGTGCCAGCAGTGAGGGGACTAATAGAAACAATGAGCAGTTCTTC
CASSEGTNRNNEQFF
>many|TRBJ2-7|TRBV7-2|TRBD2
TGTGCCAGCAGCGTAGGACTAGCGGACAACTACGAGCAGTACTTC
CASSVGLADNYEQYF
>many|TRBJ2-7|TRBV3-1|TRBD1
TGTGCCAGCAGCCAAGTTCCGGGACAGGGTATCTCCTACGAGCAGTACTTC
CASSQVPGQGISYEQYF
>many|TRBJ2-3|TRBV7-9|TRBD1
TGTGCCAGCAGCACAAGACAGGGGCACACAGATACGCAGTATTTT
CASSTRQGHTDTQYF
>many|TRBJ1-2|TRBV5-1|-
TGCGCCAGCAGCCCCTGGGGTGACTGGGACGGCTACACCTTC
CASSPWGDWDGYTF
>many|TRBJ2-2|TRBV20-1|-
TGCAGTGCTAGGCTTCCGGGACTTGACACCGGGGAGCTGTTTTTT
CSARLPGLDTGELFF